Listed below are T cell receptor beta chains from one sample, sequenced in a study of cytomegalovirus exposure and HLA in healthy donors. Clones were read by immunoSEQ multiplex PCR, and TCRdb kept only the in-frame ones, dropping some. The table records under 200,000 clones, 60% to 80% of them present only once. Source material: PBMCs. These TCRs come from a male donor in good health and CMV-seronegative. Each CDR3 is given with its conserved first and last residue. D genes are given only for firm matches. Clone size appears in some rows only: once, few, many, or a class for an expanded clone.

v_gene	d_gene	j_gene	len	abundance	CDR3aa	CDR3nt
TRBV11-2	TRBD2	TRBJ2-7	15	NA	CASRKPGLAVYEQYF	TGTGCCAGCAGGAAACCGGGACTAGCGGTTTACGAGCAGTACTTC
TRBV2	NA	TRBJ2-2	15	NA	CASSVEGRNTGELFF	TGTGCCAGCAGTGTGGAGGGGAGGAACACCGGGGAGCTGTTTTTT
TRBV4-1	NA	TRBJ1-3	16	NA	CASSQGTLGRRNTIYF	TGCGCCAGCAGCCAGGGTACCCTGGGGCGTAGAAACACCATATATTTT
TRBV7-9	TRBD1	TRBJ1-1	17	few	CASSSGGAGHAFRGAFF	TGTGCCAGCAGCTCAGGGGGTGCGGGACATGCCTTTAGGGGAGCTTTCTTT
TRBV27	TRBD1	TRBJ1-6	17	NA	CASSLSGQGLFDSPLHF	TGTGCCAGCAGTTTATCGGGACAGGGTCTCTTCGATTCACCCCTCCACTTT
TRBV18	NA	TRBJ2-7	15	NA	CASSPRSSGRYEQYF	TGTGCCAGCTCACCACGATCGAGCGGTCGCTACGAGCAGTACTTC
TRBV2	NA	TRBJ1-5	13	once	CASSVRVRQPQHF	TGTGCCAGCAGTGTCAGGGTCCGACAGCCCCAGCATTTT
TRBV5-8	NA	TRBJ1-5	14	NA	CASSLGTVNQPQHF	TGTGCCAGCAGCTTGGGGACAGTCAATCAGCCCCAGCATTTT
TRBV7-9	NA	TRBJ1-1	14	NA	CASRGWAPNIEAFF	TGTGCCAGCAGGGGCTGGGCGCCGAACATTGAAGCTTTCTTT
TRBV28	NA	TRBJ1-2	14	NA	CASKSTGAGDGYTF	TGTGCCAGCAAATCAACTGGGGCAGGGGACGGCTACACCTTC
TRBV5-4	NA	TRBJ2-3	15	NA	CASSWSFSSTDTQYF	TGTGCCAGCAGCTGGAGTTTTTCCAGCACAGATACGCAGTATTTT
TRBV7-8	TRBD1	TRBJ2-3	11	NA	CASSRDRAQYF	TGTGCCAGCAGTCGGGACAGAGCGCAGTATTTT
TRBV13	TRBD1	TRBJ1-1	16	NA	CASSGFEDRMNTEAFF	TGTGCCAGCAGCGGATTCGAGGACAGGATGAACACTGAAGCTTTCTTT
TRBV4-3	TRBD2	TRBJ2-7	20	NA	CASSQDLVGTLAGGSYEQYF	TGCGCCAGCAGCCAAGATTTAGTCGGGACGCTAGCGGGAGGCTCTTACGAGCAGTACTTC
TRBV6-5	NA	TRBJ1-1	14	NA	CASSYEGFLTEAFF	TGTGCCAGCAGTTACGAGGGTTTTTTGACTGAAGCTTTCTTT
TRBV7-2	TRBD1	TRBJ2-5	15	NA	CASSAYRGRQETQYF	TGTGCCAGCAGCGCATACAGGGGGCGGCAAGAGACCCAGTACTTC
TRBV6-5	TRBD1	TRBJ1-2	13	NA	CASRLDRAHLDTF	TGTGCCAGCAGATTAGACAGGGCCCATTTGGACACCTTC
TRBV15	NA	TRBJ2-5	16	NA	CATSRDSMLLSETQYF	TGTGCCACCAGCAGAGACTCTATGCTATTGTCTGAGACCCAGTACTTC
TRBV4-3	TRBD1	TRBJ2-5	16	few	CASSQHIGQGAETQYF	TGCGCCAGCAGCCAACATATCGGACAGGGGGCAGAGACCCAGTACTTC
TRBV5-1	TRBD1	TRBJ1-1	14	once	CASSRGTANTEAFF	TGCGCCAGCAGCCGTGGGACAGCGAACACTGAAGCTTTCTTT
TRBV5-1	NA	TRBJ1-5	15	few	CASSLEGVSNQPQHF	TGCGCCAGCAGCTTGGAGGGGGTTAGCAATCAGCCCCAGCATTTT
TRBV29-1	NA	TRBJ1-4	13	NA	CSYLEGFGEKLFF	TGCAGCTACCTGGAGGGGTTCGGTGAAAAACTGTTTTTT
TRBV10-3	TRBD1	TRBJ1-2	14	NA	CAIRGGQMNYGYTF	TGTGCCATCAGGGGGGGACAGATGAACTATGGCTACACCTTC
TRBV27	NA	TRBJ2-7	14	NA	CASSRNTGDYEQYF	TGTGCCAGCAGTCGCAATACGGGGGACTACGAGCAGTACTTC
TRBV7-9	TRBD1	TRBJ1-2	14	few	CASSLGDRHYGYTF	TGTGCCAGCAGCTTAGGGGACAGGCACTATGGCTACACCTTC
TRBV6-5	TRBD1	TRBJ1-5	13	NA	CASSPDREQPQHF	TGTGCCAGCAGCCCGGACAGGGAACAGCCCCAGCATTTT
TRBV6-6	TRBD2	TRBJ2-1	14	NA	CASSQRERYNEQFF	TGTGCCAGCAGTCAGCGGGAGAGATACAATGAGCAGTTCTTC
TRBV28	NA	TRBJ1-1	16	NA	CASSPQTGSMNTEAFF	TGTGCCAGCAGTCCACAAACAGGGAGCATGAACACTGAAGCTTTCTTT
TRBV6-5	NA	TRBJ2-1	13	few	CASRSAGMGEQFF	TGTGCCAGCAGGTCTGCGGGGATGGGTGAGCAGTTCTTC
TRBV19	TRBD1	TRBJ2-1	13	NA	CASSDRAVDEQFF	TGTGCCAGTAGTGACAGGGCTGTGGATGAGCAGTTCTTC
TRBV13	TRBD1	TRBJ1-2	15	NA	CASSPLDRGLYGYTF	TGTGCCAGCAGCCCGTTGGACAGGGGGCTCTATGGCTACACCTTC
TRBV6-5	NA	TRBJ2-1	15	NA	CASSYSQSSYNEQFF	TGTGCCAGCAGTTACAGCCAAAGCTCCTACAATGAGCAGTTCTTC
TRBV10-3	NA	TRBJ2-1	13	few	CAISSGLGNEQFF	TGTGCCATCAGTAGCGGATTGGGCAATGAGCAGTTCTTC